A single sample is the source of the 29 T cell receptor beta chains below, sequenced in a study of T cells in localized non-small cell lung cancer. Data came from immunoSEQ multiplex PCR; TCRdb stores just in-frame clones and leaves some out. The sample yields around 96,000 clones, approximately 91% seen once. The sequencing used PBMCs, collected before any cancer treatment. The source is a woman aged 35-70 years with stage II squamous cell lung carcinoma.

J is TRBJ1-2 and V is TRBV5-6; D possibly corresponds to TRBD1 (6 bases). Germline V lookup: CDR1 SGHDT, CDR2 YYEEEE. The CDR3 is 13 residues long. V was trimmed by 1 base and J by 6 bases, leaving 10 bases between them. CDR3 amino acids: CASSLRHRDGYTF. The CDR3 nucleotides read TGTGCCAGCAGCTTGCGTCACAGGGATGGCTACACCTTC.

The chain is built from TRBV6-1 and TRBJ1-5; 7 bases are a match to TRBD1. CDR3 length equals 17 residues. The V segment lost 4 bases and the J segment 0 bases; nucleotides outside the gene matches: 9. Germline V lookup: CDR1 MNHNS, CDR2 SASEGT. CDR3 DNA sequence: TGTGCCAGCAGTGTTACCAGGGGGAGAATTAGCAATCAGCCCCAGCATTTT. As protein: CASSVTRGRISNQPQHF.

This sequence joins TRBV6-5 and TRBJ2-5; 7 bases fit TRBD2. The V segment lost 8 bases and the J segment 3 bases; nucleotides outside the gene matches: 9. The CDR3 sequence is 14 residues long. From germline, CDR1 is MNHEY and CDR2 SVGAGI. CDR3 amino acids: CASAPLAVKETQYF. For the CDR3, the DNA is TGTGCCAGCGCCCCTCTAGCGGTTAAAGAGACCCAGTACTTC.

This clone was counted a single time. The gene calls are TRBV30 and TRBJ2-7; 8 nucleotides match TRBD1. Trimming at V came to 3 bases and at J to 0 bases, leaving 13 bases not matched to a gene. Germline CDR1 is GTSNPN and CDR2 is SVGIG (reference sequence). This CDR3 has 17 residues. The DNA of the CDR3 is TGTGCCTGGAGCAAGTTCCCAGGGGGCCCCAGCTCCTACGAGCAGTACTTC. Its protein is CAWSKFPGGPSSYEQYF.

The chain couples TRBV27 to TRBJ2-6; D perhaps matches TRBD1 (5 bases). Trimming stripped 4 bases from V and 0 bases from J, with 7 bases between. This CDR3 comprises 15 residues. Germline lookup yields CDR1 MNHEY and CDR2 SMNVEV (reference sequence). The CDR3 reads CASSWGGSGANVLTF. The CDR3 coding sequence is TGTGCCAGCAGTTGGGGCGGCTCTGGGGCCAACGTCCTGACTTTC.

The chain carries TRBV10-1 and TRBJ2-1, with TRBD2 identical over 13 bases. Germline assignment: CDR1 WNHNN and CDR2 SYGVQD (reference sequence). V shed 0 bases, J shed 4 bases, and the junction held 6 bases outside the gene matches. CDR3 length: 18 residues. CDR3 nucleotides: TGCGCCAGCAGTGAGTCGGGACTAGCGGGGCCGGGATACAATGAGCAGTTCTTC. Its translation is CASSESGLAGPGYNEQFF.

The DNA of the CDR3 is TGTGCCAGCAGCGTCCACAGGGGAAACACCATATATTTT. As protein: CASSVHRGNTIYF. The genes are TRBV5-4 and TRBJ1-3, with D possibly matching TRBD1 (5 bases). The CDR3 contains 13 residues. Germline V gene sequence: CDR1 SGHNT, CDR2 YYREEE (reference sequence). V was shortened by 4 bases and J by 4 bases, with 9 bases between the two germline ends.

This chain links TRBV19 with TRBJ2-2; perhaps TRBD1 as D (5 bases). The CDR3 length is 15 residues. V was cut by 5 bases and J by 0 bases, with 10 bases left in between. The V gene's germline CDR1 is LNHDA and CDR2 SQIVND (reference sequence). The CDR3 spells CASSLGHSNTGELFF. CDR3 coding DNA: TGTGCCAGTAGTCTTGGACACTCGAACACCGGGGAGCTGTTTTTT.

About this clone: The conserved phenylalanine or tryptophan is not found at the CDR3 terminus, so this likely reflects a read error. The V call is TRBV27, the J call TRBJ2-7; D gene uncertain. This CDR3 is built from 9 residues. Germline V gene lookup returns CDR1 MNHEY and CDR2 SMNVEV (reference sequence). V gave up 9 bases and J gave up 4 bases, with 4 bases separating them. CDR3 coding DNA: TGTGCCAGATGGTACGAGCAGTACCTC. The encoded protein is CARWYEQYL.

The chain links TRBV19 to TRBJ1-1, with D uncertain. The CDR3 has 13 residues. Deletions cut 6 bases from V and 0 bases from J, with 8 bases between. CDR1 LNHDA and CDR2 SQIVND come from the germline V gene (reference sequence). The CDR3 DNA reads as TGTGCCAGTAGAACCGAGATGAACACTGAAGCTTTCTTT. Amino acids: CASRTEMNTEAFF. The full variable domain, rest sourced from reference TRBV19 and TRBJ1-1, is DGGITQSPKYLFRKEGQNVTLSCEQNLNHDAMYWYRQDPGQGLRLIYYSQIVNDFQKGDIAEGYSVSREKKESFPLTVTSAQKNPTAFYLCASRTEMNTEAFFGQGTRLTVV.

The CDR3 protein is CASSVENEQFF. CDR3 sequence (DNA): TGTGCCAGCAGTGTAGAGAATGAGCAGTTCTTC. The V gene is TRBV25-1, the J gene TRBJ2-1; D call uncertain. Trimming cost V 4 bases and J 7 bases, with 5 bases left between them. Per germline, CDR1 MGHDK and CDR2 SYGVNS. The CDR3 extends over 11 amino acids.

The gene calls are TRBV5-1 and TRBJ1-1, with D tentatively TRBD1 (6 bases). The CDR3 length is 15 residues. Germline CDR1 reads SGHRS; CDR2 reads YFSETQ. V lost 4 bases, J lost 2 bases, and 15 bases lay in between. The CDR3 nucleotides are TGCGCCAGCAGCCGAATCGGACAGTCAAACACTGAAGCTTTCTTT. Protein sequence: CASSRIGQSNTEAFF.

As to this clone: Germline and junction disagree at one end, which may indicate a read error. The V call is TRBV6-5, the J call TRBJ2-7; D is ambiguous. Germline assignment: CDR1 MNHEY and CDR2 SVGAGI. The length of the CDR3 is 13 residues. CDR3 nucleotides: TGTGCCAGCAGTACTTTCAACGCCTACGGGCAGTACTTC. Translating gives CASSTFNAYGQYF.

V gene TRBV10-2 combines with J gene TRBJ1-2; 7 bases agree with TRBD1. Unmatched junction bases numbered 11, after V lost 6 bases and J lost 7 bases. Germline assignment: CDR1 WSHSY and CDR2 SAAADI. The CDR3 consists of 14 residues. In nucleotides, the CDR3 is TGCGCCAGCAGGCAGGGGGACGCTGGCAGTGGCTACACCTTC. Encoded protein: CASRQGDAGSGYTF.

The V gene is TRBV6-1, the J gene TRBJ1-2; D is unresolved. V lost 7 bases and J 1 base, leaving 10 bases between the germline ends. The CDR3 covers 13 residues. Germline assignment: CDR1 MNHNS and CDR2 SASEGT. The CDR3: CASTPGLNYGYTF. The CDR3 DNA sequence: TGTGCCAGCACCCCGGGCCTTAACTATGGCTACACCTTC.

This chain connects TRBV20-1 to TRBJ2-7; D is unresolved. Trimming took 6 bases from V and 0 from J, leaving 6 bases between them. This CDR3 spans 11 amino acids. Looked up from germline, CDR1 is DFQATT and CDR2 is SNEGSKA (reference sequence). The CDR3 DNA reads TGCAGTGCCGCGGCCTCCTACGAGCAGTACTTC. Protein product: CSAAASYEQYF.

The chain recombines TRBV6-1 with TRBJ1-5, with 9 nucleotides matching TRBD1. Trimming took 2 bases from V and 5 from J; bases not matched to a gene: 10. The CDR3 consists of 17 residues. Germline V CDR1 and CDR2: MNHNS, SASEGT. CDR3 DNA sequence: TGTGCCAGCAGTGAACGATCGTGGACAGGGGCGGATCAGCCCCAGCATTTT. As protein: CASSERSWTGADQPQHF.

The rearrangement joins TRBV30 to TRBJ2-3; D unresolved. Trimming took off 2 bases at V and 13 bases at J, with 13 bases between the two ends. The CDR3 extends over 11 amino acids. The germline gives CDR1 GTSNPN, CDR2 SVGIG (reference sequence). CDR3: CAWSTATEEYF. DNA of the CDR3: TGTGCCTGGAGTACAGCCACAGAAGAGTATTTT.

The chain carries TRBV27 and TRBJ1-6; no clear D. Per the germline V gene, CDR1 is MNHEY and CDR2 is SMNVEV (reference sequence). V was cut by 4 bases and J by 9 bases, with 16 bases left in between. CDR3 length: 15 residues. CDR3 bases: TGTGCCAGCAGTTCCTCGGCTCAGGCGGGTTCACCCCTCCACTTT. Residues: CASSSSAQAGSPLHF.

This chain uses TRBV5-1 with TRBJ2-7, with 9 bases lining up with TRBD1. The V gene end was trimmed by 4 bases and the J gene end by 2 bases; junction bases not matched to a gene: 7. The CDR3 is made up of 15 amino acids. CDR1 is SGHRS, CDR2 YFSETQ, per germline. CDR3 amino acids: CASSLRRTGAYEQYF. As DNA, the CDR3 is TGCGCCAGCAGCCTTCGGAGGACAGGGGCCTACGAGCAGTACTTC.

This sequence joins TRBV11-3 and TRBJ2-1, with D tentatively TRBD1 or TRBD2 (6 bases each). The V gene lost 1 base and the J gene lost 8 bases, with 12 bases spanning the gap. CDR3 length: 14 residues. The germline CDR1 and CDR2 sequences are SGHNT and YENEEA. CDR3 sequence (DNA): TGTGCCAGCAGCTTAGGTGACGGGGGCTATGAGCAGTTCTTC. This codes for CASSLGDGGYEQFF.

The V call is TRBV6-1, the J call TRBJ2-6; D unresolved. The CDR3 runs 18 residues. CDR1 and CDR2 (germline): MNHNS, SASEGT. The V gene lost 0 bases and the J gene lost 0 bases, with 12 bases spanning the gap. This chain's CDR3 is CASSEALGRYSGANVLTF. CDR3 coding DNA: TGTGCCAGCAGTGAAGCGCTAGGCCGCTACTCTGGGGCCAACGTCCTGACTTTC.

The gene calls are TRBV5-1 and TRBJ1-1; tentative D call: TRBD1 (5 bases). Germline lookup yields CDR1 SGHRS and CDR2 YFSETQ. The CDR3 extends over 14 amino acids. V dropped 3 bases and J dropped 1 base, with 10 bases sitting between them. CDR3 sequence: CASSSAGQNTEAFF. The CDR3 DNA reads TGCGCCAGCAGCTCTGCCGGACAGAACACTGAAGCTTTCTTT.

The J gene is TRBJ1-2, the V gene TRBV18; possible D gene TRBD1, 5 bases. The CDR3 totals 16 residues. The germline V gene encodes CDR1 KGHSH and CDR2 LQKENI. The ends were cut back, 3 bases at V and 0 bases at J, with 14 bases in the middle. The CDR3 is CASSPLGGTANYGYTF. CDR3 DNA: TGTGCCAGCTCACCTTTGGGTGGGACGGCTAACTATGGCTACACCTTC.

On this clone: This sample includes further DNA sequences coding for the same CDR3. V and J are TRBV6-4 and TRBJ2-6, with 9 positions matching TRBD1. The CDR3 totals 15 residues. The ends lost 9 bases at V and 9 bases at J; junction bases unmatched: 12. Looked up from germline, CDR1 is MRHNA and CDR2 is SNTAGT. The CDR3 is CASSLAQGAGNVLTF. DNA for the CDR3: TGTGCCAGTAGTTTAGCACAGGGGGCAGGCAACGTCCTGACTTTC.

This clone occurred a few times. The chain has TRBV6-6 and TRBJ2-7; 10 bases map to TRBD2. J gave up 2 bases and V 2 bases, and 3 bases lay outside the gene matches. Germline assignment: CDR1 MNHNY and CDR2 SVGAGI (reference sequence). The CDR3 has 15 residues. The CDR3 DNA reads as TGTGCCAGCAGTTACAGGACTAGCGGTGCCTACGAGCAGTACTTC. The encoded protein is CASSYRTSGAYEQYF.

This rearrangement joins TRBV6-1 to TRBJ1-5; 8 bases align to TRBD1. The CDR3 runs to 15 residues. V shed 1 base and J 4 bases; nucleotides not matched to a gene: 3. The germline CDR1 and CDR2 sequences are MNHNS and SASEGT. The CDR3 region is CASSEGTGPNQPQHF. DNA of the CDR3: TGTGCCAGCAGTGAAGGGACAGGGCCGAATCAGCCCCAGCATTTT.

This rearrangement joins TRBV5-1 to TRBJ2-7, with D tentatively TRBD1 (6 bases). With 4 bases removed from V and 3 bases from J, the gap between germline ends came to 17 bases. Germline values: CDR1 SGHRS, CDR2 YFSETQ. The CDR3 is 15 residues long. The CDR3 coding sequence is TGCGCCAGCAGCAAGGACAGCGGATCCTTCTACGAGCAGTACTTC. This translates into CASSKDSGSFYEQYF.

The chain is built from TRBV11-2 and TRBJ2-5, with 9 bases that match TRBD2. The CDR3 runs to 15 residues. The germline gives CDR1 SGHAT, CDR2 FQNNGV. The V gene end was trimmed by 3 bases and the J gene end by 4 bases; junction bases not matched to a gene: 6. CDR3 amino acids: CASSLGLREGETQYF. The CDR3, as DNA: TGTGCCAGCAGCTTGGGTCTGCGGGAGGGAGAGACCCAGTACTTC.